Listed below are T cell receptor beta chains from one sample, sequenced in a study of CD8 T cells in ankylosing spondylitis. TCRdb called the 5' RACE reads again in MiXCR, with one record for every CDR3 protein. This sample yields 300,000 to 350,000 distinct CDR3 sequences, of which under 14% are seen a single time; roughly 9.2% belongs to the top ten. Sequenced: blood, either unsorted or a sorted T cell fraction (not recorded which). These receptors were obtained from a female donor with ankylosing spondylitis or in good health (not recorded which). The CDR3 runs from the conserved cysteine through the conserved F or W. D genes are given only for firm matches. A row's size may be missing; if present it is once, few, many or a size class.

d_call	v_call	j_call	clone_size	cdr3_aa	cdr3_nt
TRBD2	TRBV29-1	TRBJ2-1	many	CSVELAAYNEQFF	TGCAGCGTTGAACTAGCGGCCTACAATGAGCAGTTCTTC
-	TRBV5-1	TRBJ2-3	many	CASSLEFSSDTQYF	TGCGCCAGCAGCTTGGAATTCTCCTCAGATACGCAGTATTTT
-	TRBV5-1	TRBJ1-1	many	CASSLDWGNTEAFF	TGCGCCAGCAGCTTGGACTGGGGTAACACTGAAGCTTTCTTT
-	TRBV27	TRBJ2-7	few	CASSPRMGYEQYF	TGTGCCAGCAGCCCAAGGATGGGCTACGAGCAGTACTTC
-	TRBV20-1	TRBJ1-2	many	CSARDSMLRYTF	TGCAGTGCTAGAGACTCCATGCTTCGTTACACCTTC
-	TRBV6-4	TRBJ2-2	few	CASSRASDTGELFF	TGTGCCAGTTCTCGAGCTAGCGACACCGGGGAGCTGTTTTTT
-	TRBV20-1	TRBJ1-1	-	CSAPIEGGYTEAFF	TGCAGTGCCCCCATCGAGGGGGGATACACTGAAGCTTTCTTT
TRBD2	TRBV10-3	TRBJ2-1	few	CAISELSRAGESYNEQFF	TGTGCCATCAGTGAGTTGTCGAGGGCGGGAGAATCCTACAATGAGCAGTTCTTC
TRBD1	TRBV12-3/TRBV12-4	TRBJ1-2	many	CASSLSGTVVYTF	TGTGCCAGCAGTTTGTCGGGGACAGTGGTCTACACCTTC
-	TRBV11-1	TRBJ1-1	many	CASSLTRVNTEAFF	TGTGCCAGCAGCTTAACCAGGGTGAACACTGAAGCTTTCTTT
-	TRBV29-1	TRBJ1-2	many	CSVERRGNYGYTF	TGCAGCGTTGAAAGAAGGGGAAACTATGGCTACACCTTC
TRBD2	TRBV5-1	TRBJ2-7	-	CASSLPTSGSYEQYF	TGCGCCAGCAGCTTACCGACTAGCGGCTCCTACGAGCAGTACTTC
TRBD1	TRBV12-3/TRBV12-4	TRBJ1-4	many	CASRRTGAFEKLFF	TGTGCCAGCAGGCGGACAGGGGCCTTCGAAAAACTGTTTTTT
-	TRBV5-1	TRBJ2-3	many	CASSLEGGTSTDTQYF	TGCGCCAGCAGCTTGGAAGGCGGAACTAGCACAGATACGCAGTATTTT
-	TRBV20-1	TRBJ2-3	many	CSARDYSVLTDTQYF	TGCAGTGCTAGAGATTATAGCGTCCTCACAGATACGCAGTATTTT
-	TRBV5-1	TRBJ2-2	many	CASGFRASNTGELFF	TGCGCCAGCGGATTCCGCGCTTCGAACACCGGGGAGCTGTTTTTT
-	TRBV27	TRBJ1-5	-	CASSLGQLIQPQHF	TGTGCCAGCAGTCTAGGACAGCTCATCCAGCCCCAGCATTTT
-	TRBV6-1	TRBJ2-3	-	CASRTGASTDTQYF	TGTGCCAGCAGGACAGGAGCTAGCACAGATACGCAGTATTTT
TRBD1	TRBV7-6	TRBJ2-7	many	CASSLAPGQSSYEQYF	TGTGCCAGCAGCTTAGCTCCGGGACAGAGCTCCTACGAGCAGTACTTC
-	TRBV15	TRBJ1-1	few	CAIIKAGRSGGRDTEAFF	TGTGCCATCATTAAGGCAGGCCGCAGTGGGGGCCGAGACACTGAAGCTTTCTTT
TRBD2	TRBV28	TRBJ2-1	many	CASTRLAEHNEQFF	TGTGCCAGCACTAGACTAGCGGAGCACAATGAGCAGTTCTTC
-	TRBV10-3	TRBJ2-3	-	CAISGLGNRDTQYF	TGTGCCATCAGTGGCTTGGGGAACAGAGATACGCAGTATTTT
-	TRBV27	TRBJ1-5	few	CASSLNRVGQPQHF	TGTGCCAGCAGTTTAAACAGGGTAGGTCAGCCCCAGCATTTT
-	TRBV29-1	TRBJ1-1	many	CSVGRRRTEAFF	TGCAGCGTTGGACGACGGAGGACTGAAGCTTTCTTT
-	TRBV20-1	TRBJ2-2	few	CSAEGGNTGELFF	TGCAGTGCTGAGGGGGGGAACACCGGGGAGCTGTTTTTT
-	TRBV4-3	TRBJ2-3	few	CASGHRAADTQYF	TGCGCCAGCGGACACCGGGCCGCTGATACGCAGTATTTT
-	TRBV28	TRBJ1-5	many	CASILDRVGNQPQHF	TGTGCCAGCATCCTGGACAGAGTAGGCAATCAGCCCCAGCATTTT
-	TRBV28	TRBJ2-3	many	CTTGLNTDTQYF	TGTACTACAGGGCTCAACACAGATACGCAGTATTTT
-	TRBV7-8	TRBJ2-7	-	CASSQGVSGANLYEQYF	TGTGCCAGCAGCCAGGGGGTATCGGGGGCCAACCTCTACGAGCAGTACTTC
-	TRBV27	TRBJ2-6	few	CASSFSGSRFSGANVLTF	TGTGCCAGCAGTTTCTCAGGGTCCCGATTCTCTGGGGCCAACGTCCTGACTTTC
TRBD1	TRBV12-3/TRBV12-4	TRBJ1-1	many	CASSLTGGKNTEAFF	TGTGCCAGCAGTTTGACAGGGGGAAAGAACACTGAAGCTTTCTTT
-	TRBV20-1	TRBJ2-7	few	CSANPLNLGGGREQYF	TGCAGTGCTAACCCATTGAATTTGGGGGGGGGCCGCGAGCAGTACTTC